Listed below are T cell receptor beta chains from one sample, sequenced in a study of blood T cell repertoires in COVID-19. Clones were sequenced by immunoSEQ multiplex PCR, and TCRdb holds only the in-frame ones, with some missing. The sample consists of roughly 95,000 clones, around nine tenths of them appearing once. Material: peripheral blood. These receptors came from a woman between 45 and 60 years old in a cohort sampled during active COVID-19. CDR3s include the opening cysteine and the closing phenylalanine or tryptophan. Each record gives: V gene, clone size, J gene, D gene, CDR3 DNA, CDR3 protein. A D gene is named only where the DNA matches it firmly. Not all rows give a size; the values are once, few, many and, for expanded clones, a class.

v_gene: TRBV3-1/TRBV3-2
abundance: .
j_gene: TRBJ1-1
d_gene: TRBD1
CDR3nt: TGTGCCAGCAGCCAATTGGACAGGGGGCTTTCGAACACTGAAGCTTTCTTT
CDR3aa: CASSQLDRGLSNTEAFF

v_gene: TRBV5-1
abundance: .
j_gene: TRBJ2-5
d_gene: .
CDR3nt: TGCGCCAGCAGCGGGGGGAGGCTCCAAGAGACCCAGTACTTC
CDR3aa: CASSGGRLQETQYF

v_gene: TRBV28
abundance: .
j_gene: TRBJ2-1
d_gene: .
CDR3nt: TGTGCCAGCAGTTCAACCCGGACTCCCTCCTACAATGAGCAGTTCTTC
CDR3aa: CASSSTRTPSYNEQFF

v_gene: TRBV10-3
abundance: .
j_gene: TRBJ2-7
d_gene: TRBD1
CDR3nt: TGTGCCATCAGTGAGAGGGGACAGGGGCCTTACGAGCAGTACTTC
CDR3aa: CAISERGQGPYEQYF

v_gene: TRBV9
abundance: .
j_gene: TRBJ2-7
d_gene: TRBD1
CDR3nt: TGTGCCAGCAGCGTTGGAAACGGGACAGGGGGCTACGAGCAGTACTTC
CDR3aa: CASSVGNGTGGYEQYF

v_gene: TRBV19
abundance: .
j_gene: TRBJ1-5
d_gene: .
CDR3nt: TGTGCCAGTAGTAAGGGGTTAAGTCAGCCCCAGCATTTT
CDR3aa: CASSKGLSQPQHF

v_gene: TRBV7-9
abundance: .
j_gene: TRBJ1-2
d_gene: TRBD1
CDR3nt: TGTGCCAGCAGCTCCCCGGGACAGGGGGCCTATGGCTACACCTTC
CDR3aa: CASSSPGQGAYGYTF

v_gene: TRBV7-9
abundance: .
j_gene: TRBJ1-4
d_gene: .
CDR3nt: TGTGCCAGCAGCATAATTGGCTCAACTAATGAAAAACTGTTTTTT
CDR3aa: CASSIIGSTNEKLFF

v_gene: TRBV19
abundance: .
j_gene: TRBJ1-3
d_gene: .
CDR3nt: TGTGCCAGTAGTATCTCAGGATCTGGAAACACCATATATTTT
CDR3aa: CASSISGSGNTIYF

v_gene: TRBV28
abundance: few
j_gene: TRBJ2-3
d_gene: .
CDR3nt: TGTGCCAGCAGTCTACTGGGCGCCGGTCCAGATACGCAGTATTTT
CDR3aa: CASSLLGAGPDTQYF

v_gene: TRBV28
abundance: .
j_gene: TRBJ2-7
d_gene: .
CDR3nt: TGTGCCAGCAGTTATACTTACGAGCAGTACTTC
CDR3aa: CASSYTYEQYF

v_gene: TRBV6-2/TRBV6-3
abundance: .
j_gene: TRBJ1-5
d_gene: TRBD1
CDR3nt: TGTGCCAGCAGCTGGACAGGGGGTCGGCAGCCCCAGCATTTT
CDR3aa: CASSWTGGRQPQHF

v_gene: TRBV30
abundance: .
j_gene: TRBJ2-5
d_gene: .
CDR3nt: TGTGCCTGGGACCAGGGTGGAGATGAGACCCAGTACTTC
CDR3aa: CAWDQGGDETQYF

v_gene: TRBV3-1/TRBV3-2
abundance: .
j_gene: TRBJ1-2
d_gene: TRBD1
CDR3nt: TGTGCCAGCAGCCTAGGACAGGGTTATGGCTACACCTTC
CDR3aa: CASSLGQGYGYTF

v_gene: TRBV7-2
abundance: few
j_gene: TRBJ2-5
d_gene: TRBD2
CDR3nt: TGTGCCAGCAGCCGGGGGGGGACATATACAGAGACCCAGTACTTC
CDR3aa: CASSRGGTYTETQYF

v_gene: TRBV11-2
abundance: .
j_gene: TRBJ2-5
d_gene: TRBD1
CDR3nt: TGTGCCAGCAGCTTAGATTACAGGGGGTTGGAGACCCAGTACTTC
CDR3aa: CASSLDYRGLETQYF

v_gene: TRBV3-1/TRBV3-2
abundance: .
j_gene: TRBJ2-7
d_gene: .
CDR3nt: TGTGCCAGCAGCCAGATCTTCGACAATTTCTACGAGCAGTACTTC
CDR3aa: CASSQIFDNFYEQYF

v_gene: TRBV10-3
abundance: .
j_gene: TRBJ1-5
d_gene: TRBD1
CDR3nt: TGTGCCATCAGCCCCGGGACAGGGGGCCTCAATCAGCCCCAGCATTTT
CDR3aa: CAISPGTGGLNQPQHF

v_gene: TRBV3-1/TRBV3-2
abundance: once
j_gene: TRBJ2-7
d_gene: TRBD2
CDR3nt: TGTGCCAGCAGCCAAGAAGGACTAGCGGGGGGATCCTACGAGCAGTACTTC
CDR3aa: CASSQEGLAGGSYEQYF

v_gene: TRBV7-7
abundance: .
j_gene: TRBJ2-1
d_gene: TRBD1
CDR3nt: TGTGCTAGCAGCCGTCTTACCCGACAGGGGGCGGCGGATGAGCAGTTCTTC
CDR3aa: CASSRLTRQGAADEQFF

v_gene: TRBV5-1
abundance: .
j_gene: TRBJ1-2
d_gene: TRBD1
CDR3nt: TGCGCCAGCAGCCGGACCGGGACAGGGAGAGATGGCTACACCTTC
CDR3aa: CASSRTGTGRDGYTF

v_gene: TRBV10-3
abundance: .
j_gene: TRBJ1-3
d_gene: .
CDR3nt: TGTGCCATCGGGCCCGCGCATGGAAACACCATATATTTT
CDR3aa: CAIGPAHGNTIYF

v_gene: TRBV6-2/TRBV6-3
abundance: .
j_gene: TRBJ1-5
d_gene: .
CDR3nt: TGTGCCAGCAGCCACCACTTAAAGCCCCAGCATTTT
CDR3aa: CASSHHLKPQHF

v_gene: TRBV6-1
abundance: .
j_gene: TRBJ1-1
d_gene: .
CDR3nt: TGTGCCAGCAGTGAGTATGGCACAAGGAGGGCTTTCTTT
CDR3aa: CASSEYGTRRAFF

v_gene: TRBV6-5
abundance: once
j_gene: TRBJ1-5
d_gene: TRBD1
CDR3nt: TGTGCCAGTTCGAGGGCAGGGGGCTATCAGCCCCAGCATTTT
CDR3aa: CASSRAGGYQPQHF

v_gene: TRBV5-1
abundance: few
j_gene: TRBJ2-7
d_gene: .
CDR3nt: TGCGCCAGCAGCTTGGCCTTGGGAACGGGGGAGCAGTACTTC
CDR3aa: CASSLALGTGEQYF

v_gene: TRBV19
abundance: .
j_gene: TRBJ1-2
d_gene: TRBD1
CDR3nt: TGTGCCAGTTTTCTCACAGGGGCGAGGGGCTACACCTTC
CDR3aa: CASFLTGARGYTF

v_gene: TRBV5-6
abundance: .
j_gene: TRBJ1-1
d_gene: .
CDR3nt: TGTGCCAGCAGCTTGTTTTCGTCGGGCGGGGCTGAAGCTTTCTTT
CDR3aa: CASSLFSSGGAEAFF

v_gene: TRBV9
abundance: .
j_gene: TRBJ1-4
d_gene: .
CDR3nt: TGTGCCAGCAGCGTAGGGTCCGCGGGGGCATATGAAAAACTGTTTTTT
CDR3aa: CASSVGSAGAYEKLFF

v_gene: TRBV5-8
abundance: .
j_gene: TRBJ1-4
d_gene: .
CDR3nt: TGTGCCAGCAGCTTGGGGCATGGGACGGGGGATAATGAAAAACTGTTTTTT
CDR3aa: CASSLGHGTGDNEKLFF

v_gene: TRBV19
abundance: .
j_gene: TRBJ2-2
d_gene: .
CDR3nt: TGTGCCAGTAGTAAAAACGGGATCGGGAACACCGGGGAGCTGTTTTTT
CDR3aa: CASSKNGIGNTGELFF

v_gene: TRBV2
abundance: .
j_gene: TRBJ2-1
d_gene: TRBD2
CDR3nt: TGTGCCAGCAGTGAGCGAGAAGGACTAGCAGCTGAGCAGTTCTTC
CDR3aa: CASSEREGLAAEQFF

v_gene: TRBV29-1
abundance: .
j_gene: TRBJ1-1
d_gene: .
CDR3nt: TGCAGCGTTGTTGGGGACACGGGCACTGAAGCTTTCTTT
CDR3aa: CSVVGDTGTEAFF

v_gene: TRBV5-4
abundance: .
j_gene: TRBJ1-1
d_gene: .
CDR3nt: TGTGCCAGCAGACCCCTATGGGGGGGCACTGAAGCTTTCTTT
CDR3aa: CASRPLWGGTEAFF

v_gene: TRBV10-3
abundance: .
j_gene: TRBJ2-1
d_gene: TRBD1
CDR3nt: TGTGCCATCAGCGATAAGGATTCCGGGACAGGGAACCACAATGAGCAGTTCTTC
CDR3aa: CAISDKDSGTGNHNEQFF

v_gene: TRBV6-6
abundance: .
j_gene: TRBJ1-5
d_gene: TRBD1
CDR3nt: TGTGCCAGCAGTCCCGGGACAGGGGTCTATAGCAATCAGCCCCAGCATTTT
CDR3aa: CASSPGTGVYSNQPQHF

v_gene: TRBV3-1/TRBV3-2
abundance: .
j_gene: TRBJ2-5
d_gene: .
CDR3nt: TGTGCCAGCAGTTTCAGGTGGTCGAGCCAAGAGACCCAGTACTTC
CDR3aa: CASSFRWSSQETQYF

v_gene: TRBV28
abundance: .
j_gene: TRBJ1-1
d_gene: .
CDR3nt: TGTGCCAGCAGTCCACGGTCCGGCAGGCAAACACTGGCTTTCTTT
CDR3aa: CASSPRSGRQTLAFF

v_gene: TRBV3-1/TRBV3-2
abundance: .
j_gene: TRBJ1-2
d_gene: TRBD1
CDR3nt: TGTGCCAGCAGCCAACTGGACAGGGGGCGGATTGGCTACACCTTC
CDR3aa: CASSQLDRGRIGYTF

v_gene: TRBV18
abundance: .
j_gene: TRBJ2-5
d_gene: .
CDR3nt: TGTGCCAGCTCACCAGTGATGACAGCCCAAGAGACCCAGTACTTC
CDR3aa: CASSPVMTAQETQYF

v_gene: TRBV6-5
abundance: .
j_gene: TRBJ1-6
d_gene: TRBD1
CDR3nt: TGTGCCAGCAGAGGGGGACAGAGGTATTCACCCCTCCACTTT
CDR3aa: CASRGGQRYSPLHF

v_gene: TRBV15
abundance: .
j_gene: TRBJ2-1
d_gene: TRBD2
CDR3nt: TGTGCCACCAGTAGGGAGGGTAGCGGGGTTATAAATGAGCAGTTCTTC
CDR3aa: CATSREGSGVINEQFF

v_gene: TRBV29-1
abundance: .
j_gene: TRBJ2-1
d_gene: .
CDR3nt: TGCAGCGCCGGACTCGCAAGCTCCTACAATGAGCAGTTCTTC
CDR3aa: CSAGLASSYNEQFF

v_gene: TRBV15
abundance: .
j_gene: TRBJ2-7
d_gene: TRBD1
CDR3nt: TGTGCCACCAGCAAGGGACAGGGATACTACGAGCAGTACTTC
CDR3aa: CATSKGQGYYEQYF

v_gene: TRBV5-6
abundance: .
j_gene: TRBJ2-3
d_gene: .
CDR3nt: TGTGCCAGCAGCCCAACTACAGGAGTCCCTTTTAGCACAGATACGCAGTATTTT
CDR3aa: CASSPTTGVPFSTDTQYF

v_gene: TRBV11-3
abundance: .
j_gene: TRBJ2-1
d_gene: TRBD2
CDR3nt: TGTGCCAGCAGCCTTACTAGCGGGGGATTCAATGAGCAGTTCTTC
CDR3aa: CASSLTSGGFNEQFF

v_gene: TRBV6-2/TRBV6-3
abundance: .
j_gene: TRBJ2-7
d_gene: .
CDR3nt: TGTGCCAGCAGTTACGCGGAGCGCGTCGGTCCCTACGAGCAGTACTTC
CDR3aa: CASSYAERVGPYEQYF

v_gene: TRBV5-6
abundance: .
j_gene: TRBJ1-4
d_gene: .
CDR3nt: TGTGCCAGCCACCTGAAGACAGGCGGTAATGAAAAACTGTTTTTT
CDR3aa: CASHLKTGGNEKLFF

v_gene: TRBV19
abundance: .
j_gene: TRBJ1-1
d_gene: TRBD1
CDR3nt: TGTGCCAGCCGGGACAGGGGAGGAACTGAAGCTTTCTTT
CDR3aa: CASRDRGGTEAFF

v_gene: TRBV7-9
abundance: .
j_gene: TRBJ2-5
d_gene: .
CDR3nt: TGTGCCAGCAGCTTAGGAACTCCCCGGGTGGAGACCCAGTACTTC
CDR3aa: CASSLGTPRVETQYF

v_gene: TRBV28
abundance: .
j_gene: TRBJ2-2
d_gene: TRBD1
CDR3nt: TGTGCCAGCAGTTTAGGGACAGATACCGGGGAGCTGTTTTTT
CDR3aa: CASSLGTDTGELFF

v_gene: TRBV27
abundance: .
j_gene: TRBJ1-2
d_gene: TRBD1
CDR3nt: TGTGCCAGCAGTTTAGACAGGGCTGGCTATGGCTACACCTTC
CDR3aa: CASSLDRAGYGYTF

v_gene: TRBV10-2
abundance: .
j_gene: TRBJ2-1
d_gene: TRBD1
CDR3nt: TGCGCCAGCAGGAGGACAGGGGGGGTGGTATACAATGAGCAGTTCTTC
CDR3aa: CASRRTGGVVYNEQFF